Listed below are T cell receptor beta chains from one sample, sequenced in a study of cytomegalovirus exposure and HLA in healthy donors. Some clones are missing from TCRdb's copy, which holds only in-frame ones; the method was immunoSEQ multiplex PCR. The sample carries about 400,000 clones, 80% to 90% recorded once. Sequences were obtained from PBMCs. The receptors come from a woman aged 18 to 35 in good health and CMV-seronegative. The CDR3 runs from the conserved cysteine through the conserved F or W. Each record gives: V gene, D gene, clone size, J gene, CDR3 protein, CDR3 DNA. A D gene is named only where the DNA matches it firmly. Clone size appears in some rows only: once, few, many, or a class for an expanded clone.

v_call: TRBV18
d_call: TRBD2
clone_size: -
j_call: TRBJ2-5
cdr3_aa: CASSRGTSQETQYF
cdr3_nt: TGTGCCAGCTCCCGCGGGACTAGCCAAGAGACCCAGTACTTC

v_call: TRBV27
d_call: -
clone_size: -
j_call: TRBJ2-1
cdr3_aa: CASSLHSPLKYNEQFF
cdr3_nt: TGTGCCAGCAGTTTACACAGCCCTCTGAAGTACAATGAGCAGTTCTTC

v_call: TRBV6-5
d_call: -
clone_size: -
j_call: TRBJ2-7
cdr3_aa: CASSYSFIGYEQYF
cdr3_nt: TGTGCCAGCAGTTACTCTTTTATCGGCTACGAGCAGTACTTC

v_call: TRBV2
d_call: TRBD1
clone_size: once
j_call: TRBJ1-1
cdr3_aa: CASRRTGATEAFF
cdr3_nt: TGTGCCAGCAGGCGCACAGGGGCGACTGAAGCTTTCTTT

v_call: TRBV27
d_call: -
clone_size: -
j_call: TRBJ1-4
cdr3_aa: CASSPSSGTNEKLFF
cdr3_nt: TGTGCCAGCAGCCCATCTTCAGGAACTAATGAAAAACTGTTTTTT

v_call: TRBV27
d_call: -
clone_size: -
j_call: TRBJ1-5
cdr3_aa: CASSLSGRGDEQPQHF
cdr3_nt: TGTGCCAGCAGTTTATCGGGCAGGGGAGACGAACAGCCCCAGCATTTT

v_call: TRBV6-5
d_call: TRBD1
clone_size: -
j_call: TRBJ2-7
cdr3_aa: CASSYTGDYEQYF
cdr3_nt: TGTGCCAGCAGTTATACAGGGGACTACGAGCAGTACTTC

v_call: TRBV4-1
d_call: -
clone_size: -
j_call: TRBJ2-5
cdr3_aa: CASSQDSLGSRGETQYF
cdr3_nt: TGCGCCAGCAGCCAAGATTCCCTCGGCTCCAGGGGAGAGACCCAGTACTTC

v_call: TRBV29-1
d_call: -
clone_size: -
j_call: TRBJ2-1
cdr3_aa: CSVETPTSLYNEQFF
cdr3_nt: TGCAGCGTTGAGACCCCAACTAGCCTCTACAATGAGCAGTTCTTC

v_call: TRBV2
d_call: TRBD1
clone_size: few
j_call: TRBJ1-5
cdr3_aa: CASSMTGSNQPQHF
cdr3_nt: TGTGCCAGCAGTATGACAGGGAGCAATCAGCCCCAGCATTTT

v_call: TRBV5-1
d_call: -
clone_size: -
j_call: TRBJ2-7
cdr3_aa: CASSLQASYEQYF
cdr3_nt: TGCGCCAGCAGCTTACAAGCGTCCTACGAGCAGTACTTC

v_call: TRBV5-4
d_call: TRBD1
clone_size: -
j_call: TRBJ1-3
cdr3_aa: CASSFGTGGSGNTIYF
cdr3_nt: TGTGCCAGCAGCTTTGGGACAGGGGGCTCTGGAAACACCATATATTTT

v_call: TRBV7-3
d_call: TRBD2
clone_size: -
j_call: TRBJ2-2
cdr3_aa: CASSLGTSGTRTGELFF
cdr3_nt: TGTGCCAGCAGCTTAGGGACTAGCGGGACCCGCACCGGGGAGCTGTTTTTT

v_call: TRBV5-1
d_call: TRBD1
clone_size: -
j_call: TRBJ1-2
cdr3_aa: CASSLAAKGAFYGYTF
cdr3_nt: TGCGCCAGCAGCTTGGCCGCAAAGGGGGCTTTCTATGGCTACACCTTC

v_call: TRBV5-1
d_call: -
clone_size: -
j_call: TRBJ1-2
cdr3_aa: CASSSFDTYYGYTF
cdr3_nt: TGCGCCAGCAGCTCTTTCGACACTTACTATGGCTACACCTTC

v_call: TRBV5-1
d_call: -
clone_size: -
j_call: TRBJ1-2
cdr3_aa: CASSLLGGRDYGYTF
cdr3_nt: TGCGCCAGCAGCTTGTTGGGTGGGCGCGACTATGGCTACACCTTC

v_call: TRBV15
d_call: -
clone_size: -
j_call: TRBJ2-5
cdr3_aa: CATSRDVANSGTQYF
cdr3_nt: TGTGCCACCAGCAGAGATGTTGCCAATTCAGGGACCCAGTACTTC

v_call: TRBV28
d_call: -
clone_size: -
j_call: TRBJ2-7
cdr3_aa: CASSPPGYEQYF
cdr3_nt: TGTGCCAGCAGTCCCCCGGGTTACGAGCAGTACTTC

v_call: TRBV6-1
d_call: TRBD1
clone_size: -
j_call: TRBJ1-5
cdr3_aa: CASKGQGNSQPQHF
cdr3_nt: TGTGCCAGCAAGGGACAGGGGAATAGTCAGCCCCAGCATTTT

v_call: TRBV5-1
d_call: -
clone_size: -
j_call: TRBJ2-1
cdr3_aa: CASSLVGDSHNEQFF
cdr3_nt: TGCGCCAGCAGCTTGGTGGGGGACTCCCACAATGAGCAGTTCTTC

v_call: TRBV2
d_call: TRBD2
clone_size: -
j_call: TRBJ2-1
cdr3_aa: CASIDGAGAYNEQFF
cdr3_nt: TGTGCCAGCATTGACGGGGCGGGAGCCTACAATGAGCAGTTCTTC

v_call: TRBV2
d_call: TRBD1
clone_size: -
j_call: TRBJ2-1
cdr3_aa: CASSEWTGGWQFF
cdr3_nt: TGTGCCAGCAGTGAATGGACAGGGGGGTGGCAGTTCTTC

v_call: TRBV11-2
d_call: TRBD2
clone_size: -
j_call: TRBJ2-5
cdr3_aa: CASSFSSGRETQYF
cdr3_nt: TGTGCCAGCAGCTTCTCTAGCGGGAGGGAGACCCAGTACTTC

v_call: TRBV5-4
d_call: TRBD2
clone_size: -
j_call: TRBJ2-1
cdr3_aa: CASSLGSGGANEQFF
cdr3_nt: TGTGCCAGCAGCTTGGGTAGCGGGGGGGCCAATGAGCAGTTCTTC

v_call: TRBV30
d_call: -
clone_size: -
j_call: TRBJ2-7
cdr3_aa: CAWSVGAREQYF
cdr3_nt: TGTGCCTGGAGCGTTGGGGCTAGAGAGCAGTACTTC

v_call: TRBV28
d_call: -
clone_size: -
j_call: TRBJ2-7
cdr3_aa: CASHRTTTVSYEQYF
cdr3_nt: TGTGCCAGCCACAGAACGACGACGGTCTCCTACGAGCAGTACTTC

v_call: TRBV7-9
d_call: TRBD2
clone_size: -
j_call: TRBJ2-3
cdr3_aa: CASSQPGLAGGPDTQYF
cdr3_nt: TGTGCCAGCAGCCAACCGGGACTAGCGGGGGGGCCCGATACGCAGTATTTT

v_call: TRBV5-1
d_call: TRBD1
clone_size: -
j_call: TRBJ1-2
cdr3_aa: CASSLYTGQGASGYTF
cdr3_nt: TGCGCCAGCAGCTTGTATACGGGACAGGGGGCGAGTGGCTACACCTTC

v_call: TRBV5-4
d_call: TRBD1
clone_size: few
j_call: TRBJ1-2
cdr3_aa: CASSRDRDYGYTF
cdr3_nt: TGTGCCAGCAGCCGCGACAGGGACTATGGCTACACCTTC

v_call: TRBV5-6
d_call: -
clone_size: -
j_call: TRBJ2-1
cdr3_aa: CASSFRRVDEQFF
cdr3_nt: TGTGCCAGCAGCTTTCGAAGAGTTGATGAGCAGTTCTTC

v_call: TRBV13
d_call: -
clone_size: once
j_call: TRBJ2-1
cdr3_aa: CASSPYRIYEQFF
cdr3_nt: TGTGCCAGCAGCCCATACAGGATCTATGAGCAGTTCTTC

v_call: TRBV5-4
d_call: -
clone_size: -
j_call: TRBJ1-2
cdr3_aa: CASSPRREVIYYGYTF
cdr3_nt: TGTGCCAGCAGCCCACGACGAGAGGTGATCTACTATGGCTACACCTTC

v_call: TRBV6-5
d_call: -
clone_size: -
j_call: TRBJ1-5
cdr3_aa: CASRAGGAVNQPQHF
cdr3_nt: TGTGCCAGCAGGGCCGGAGGGGCCGTGAATCAGCCCCAGCATTTT

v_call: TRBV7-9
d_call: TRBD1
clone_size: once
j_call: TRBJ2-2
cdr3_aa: CASSTGTGLYTGELFF
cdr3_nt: TGTGCCAGCAGCACCGGGACAGGGTTGTACACCGGGGAGCTGTTTTTT

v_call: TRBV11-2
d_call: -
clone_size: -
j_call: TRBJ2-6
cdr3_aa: CASSPVRPSSGANVLTF
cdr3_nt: TGTGCCAGCAGCCCTGTTCGTCCCTCGTCTGGGGCCAACGTCCTGACTTTC

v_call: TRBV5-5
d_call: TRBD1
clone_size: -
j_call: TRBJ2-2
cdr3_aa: CASSGGQGASAKNTGELFF
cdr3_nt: TGTGCCAGCAGCGGAGGACAGGGGGCCTCAGCGAAGAACACCGGGGAGCTGTTTTTT

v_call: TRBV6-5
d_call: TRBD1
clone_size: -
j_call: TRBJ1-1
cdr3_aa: CASNVLRGTNTEAFF
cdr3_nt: TGTGCCAGCAACGTGCTCAGGGGGACGAACACTGAAGCTTTCTTT

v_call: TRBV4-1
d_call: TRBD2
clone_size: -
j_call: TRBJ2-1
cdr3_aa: CASSRASGGAGEQFF
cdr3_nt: TGCGCCAGCAGCCGAGCGTCCGGGGGGGCGGGTGAGCAGTTCTTC

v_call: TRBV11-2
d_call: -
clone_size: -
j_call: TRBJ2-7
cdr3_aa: CASSPLRGENEQYF
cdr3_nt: TGTGCCAGCAGCCCCTTGCGGGGAGAAAACGAGCAGTACTTC

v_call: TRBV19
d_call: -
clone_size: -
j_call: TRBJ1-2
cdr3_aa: CASSIHWGANYGYTF
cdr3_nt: TGTGCCAGTAGTATACACTGGGGCGCGAACTATGGCTACACCTTC

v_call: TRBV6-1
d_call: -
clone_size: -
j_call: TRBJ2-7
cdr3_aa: CASSPTGNWEQYF
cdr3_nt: TGTGCCAGCAGTCCTACAGGGAACTGGGAGCAGTACTTC

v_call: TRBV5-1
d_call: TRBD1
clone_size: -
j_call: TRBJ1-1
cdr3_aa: CASSLAGTGGLSSATEAFF
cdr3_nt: TGCGCCAGCAGCTTGGCGGGGACAGGGGGCCTGAGCTCGGCCACTGAAGCTTTCTTT

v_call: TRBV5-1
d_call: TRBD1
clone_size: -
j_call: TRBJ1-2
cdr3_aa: CASSHRTGANYGYTF
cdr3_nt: TGCGCCAGCAGCCACCGGACAGGGGCGAACTATGGCTACACCTTC

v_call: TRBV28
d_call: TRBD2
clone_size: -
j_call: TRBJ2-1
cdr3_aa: CASSSLAGGYNEQFF
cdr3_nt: TGTGCCAGCAGCTCACTAGCGGGAGGCTACAATGAGCAGTTCTTC

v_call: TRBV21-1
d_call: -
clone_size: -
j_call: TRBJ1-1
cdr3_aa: CASPHRGSEAFF
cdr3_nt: TGTGCCAGCCCCCACAGGGGGAGTGAAGCTTTCTTT

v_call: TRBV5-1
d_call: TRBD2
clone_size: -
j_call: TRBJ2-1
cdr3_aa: CASSKYSGGLGDEQFF
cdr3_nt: TGCGCCAGCAGCAAGTATAGCGGGGGTTTGGGGGATGAGCAGTTCTTC

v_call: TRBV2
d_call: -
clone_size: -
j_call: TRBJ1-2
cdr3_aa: CASTEYYGYTF
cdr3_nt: TGTGCCAGCACAGAATACTATGGCTACACCTTC

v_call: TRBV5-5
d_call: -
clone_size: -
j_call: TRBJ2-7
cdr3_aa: CASSLAPDPYEQYF
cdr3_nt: TGTGCCAGCAGCTTGGCCCCAGATCCCTACGAGCAGTACTTC

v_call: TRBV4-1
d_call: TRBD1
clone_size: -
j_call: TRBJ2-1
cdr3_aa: CASSQQGTGGDEQFF
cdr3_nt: TGCGCCAGCAGCCAACAAGGGACAGGGGGTGATGAGCAGTTCTTC

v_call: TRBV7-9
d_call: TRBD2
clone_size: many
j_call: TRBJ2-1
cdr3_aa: CASSPRGAGTYNEQFF
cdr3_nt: TGTGCCAGCAGCCCTCGCGGAGCGGGAACTTACAATGAGCAGTTCTTC

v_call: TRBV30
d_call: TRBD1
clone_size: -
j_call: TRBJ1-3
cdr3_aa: CAWSVGQGADTIYF
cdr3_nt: TGTGCCTGGAGTGTGGGTCAGGGGGCAGACACCATATATTTT

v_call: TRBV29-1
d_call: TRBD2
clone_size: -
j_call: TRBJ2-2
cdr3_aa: CSVEAGREGIGELFF
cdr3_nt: TGCAGCGTTGAAGCCGGACGGGAGGGTATCGGGGAGCTGTTTTTT

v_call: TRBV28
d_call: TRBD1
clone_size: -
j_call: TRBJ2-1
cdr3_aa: CASSETGDSYNEQFF
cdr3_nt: TGTGCCAGCAGCGAAACAGGGGACTCCTACAATGAGCAGTTCTTC

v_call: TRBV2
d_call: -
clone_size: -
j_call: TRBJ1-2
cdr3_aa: CASAGGLKKEYGYTF
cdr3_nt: TGTGCCAGCGCCGGCGGACTAAAGAAGGAATATGGCTACACCTTC